This T cell receptor (beta chain) emerged from a study of Tregs in tolerant kidney transplant recipients. Libraries were prepared by immunoSEQ multiplex PCR; TCRdb keeps only in-frame clonotypes and omits some of them. The top ten hold more than 0.45% of the sample, which has 110,000 or so clones, roughly 92% seen once. CD4+CD25+CD127- Tregs, CD4+CD25- non-Tregs, CD4 and CD8 cells were sorted. Trimming took 0 bases from V and 1 from J, leaving 9 bases between them. Germline CDR1 reads LGHNA; CDR2 reads YNFKEQ. The CDR3 covers 15 residues. Study results and caveats: Biological reproducibility was not directly addressed in this study. Tregs expanded with activated donor B cells seemed most donor-specific.

Of note for this clone: Antigen: not known.

The source of this sequence is a human donor in good health. The chain is built from TRBV4-2 and TRBJ1-2; possibly TRBD1 for D (6 bases). Sequenced sample: CD4+ T cells from blood. The DNA for the CDR3 is TGTGCCAGCAGCCAAGAAGACAGGTTTAACTATGGCTACACCTTC. Translating gives CASSQEDRFNYGYTF.